This T cell receptor (beta chain) was identified during a study of blood T cells in healthy people across ages. Study summary: Template switching recovered approximately one barcoded beta molecule for every two T cells.

As regards this clonotype: Its antigen is undetermined.

Primed by a sample-barcoded 5' primer and a J-beta primer mix, a second PCR proceeded for about 6 to 12 cycles. CDR3-containing paired-end reads numbering at least 3 million came from each sample. TCRdb called the 5' RACE reads again in MiXCR, with one record for every CDR3 protein. The data show approximately 730,000 distinct CDR3 sequences, with about 53% seen just once and roughly two fifths held by the top ten. The CDR3 consists of 17 residues. The trim removed 3 bases at V and 8 bases at J, leaving 16 bases unmatched. Germline loops: CDR1 KGHSH, CDR2 LQKENI. Study-level findings and limits: In older individuals, TCR beta diversity per million T cells was lower, falling roughly linearly with age.

The TCR originated in a man older than 75 in good health. Sequencing used blood. The chain recombines TRBV18 with TRBJ2-3, with 8 nucleotides matching TRBD2. In nucleotides, the CDR3 is TGTGCCAGCTCACCTCTTCCTCCGGGAGGGCCAATCCCTACGCAGTATTTT. It codes for CASSPLPPGGPIPTQYF.